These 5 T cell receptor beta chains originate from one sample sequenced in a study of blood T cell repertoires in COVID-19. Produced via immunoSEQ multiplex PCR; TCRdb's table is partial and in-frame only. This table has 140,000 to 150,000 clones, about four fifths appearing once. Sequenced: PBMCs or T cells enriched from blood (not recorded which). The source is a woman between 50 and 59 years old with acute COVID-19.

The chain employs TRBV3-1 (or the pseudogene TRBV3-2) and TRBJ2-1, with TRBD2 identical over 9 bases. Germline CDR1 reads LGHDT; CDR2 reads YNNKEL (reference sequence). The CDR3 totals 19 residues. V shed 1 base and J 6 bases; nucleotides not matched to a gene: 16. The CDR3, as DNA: TGTGCCAGCAGCCAAGTCGGTGGGAGGGGCCTAGCGGGACTCAATGAGCAGTTCTTC. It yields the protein CASSQVGGRGLAGLNEQFF.

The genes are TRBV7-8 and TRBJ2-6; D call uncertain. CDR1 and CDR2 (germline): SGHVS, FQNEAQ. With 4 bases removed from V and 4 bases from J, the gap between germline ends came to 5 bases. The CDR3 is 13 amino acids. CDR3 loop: CASSSQGANVLTF. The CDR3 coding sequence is TGTGCCAGCAGCTCGCAGGGGGCCAACGTCCTGACTTTC.

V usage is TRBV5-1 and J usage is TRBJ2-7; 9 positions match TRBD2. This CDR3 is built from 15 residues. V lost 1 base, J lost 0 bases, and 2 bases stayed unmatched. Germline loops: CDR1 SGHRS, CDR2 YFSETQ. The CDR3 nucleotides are TGCGCCAGCAGCTTGAGTAGCGGGAGCTCCTACGAGCAGTACTTC. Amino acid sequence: CASSLSSGSSYEQYF.

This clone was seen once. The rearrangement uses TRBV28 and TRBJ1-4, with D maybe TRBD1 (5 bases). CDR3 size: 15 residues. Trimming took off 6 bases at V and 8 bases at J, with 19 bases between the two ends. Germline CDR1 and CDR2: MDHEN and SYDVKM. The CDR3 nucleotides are TGTGCCAGCAGGGCTGACCGGGGGGTTGGGGAAAAACTGTTTTTT. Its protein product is CASRADRGVGEKLFF.

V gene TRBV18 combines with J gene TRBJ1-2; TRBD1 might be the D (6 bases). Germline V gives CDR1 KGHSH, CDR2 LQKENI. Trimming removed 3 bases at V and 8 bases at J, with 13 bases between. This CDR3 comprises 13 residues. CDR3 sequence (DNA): TGTGCCAGCTCACCTCGGGACAACGGAGGCTACACCTTC. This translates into CASSPRDNGGYTF.